This TCR beta chain is from a study of OX40 agonist ivuxolimab in advanced cancers. Study-level information: Cancers in dose escalation were hepatocellular, melanoma, renal cell and head and neck. General study results and limits: At 0.1 to 3.0 mg/kg, CD4+ and CD8+ blood T cells expanded clonally by week 6. Among expanded peripheral T cells, antigen specificity went undetermined. Expanded clones tended on average to be more numerous among CD8+ T cells than CD4+.

The CDR3 consists of 14 residues. J gave up 2 bases and V 8 bases, and 4 bases lay outside the gene matches. CDR1 is SNHLY and CDR2 is FYNNEI in the germline V gene. TCRdb's table, derived via immunoSEQ multiplex PCR, lists solely in-frame clones and lacks some. The table lists some 49,000 clones, around 79% of them singletons. Worth noting for this clone: Its antigen is not known.

This TCR derives from an adult with an advanced solid tumor such as melanoma, head and neck, liver or kidney cancer. The chain is built from TRBV2 and TRBJ1-3; TRBD1 agrees at 9 bases. This specimen consisted of CD4+ or CD8+ T cells sorted from blood, obtained in a trial of the OX40 agonist ivuxolimab. The DNA of the CDR3 is TGTGCCAGCCGGGACAGGGTGGCTGGAAACACCATATATTTT. This encodes CASRDRVAGNTIYF. The full variable domain, with the rest looked up from reference TRBV2 and TRBJ1-3, is EPEVTQTPSHQVTQMGQEVILRCVPISNHLYFYWYRQILGQKVEFLVSFYNNEISEKSEIFDDQFSVERPDGSNFTLKIRSTKLEDSAMYFCASRDRVAGNTIYFGEGSWLTVV.